This is a list of T cell receptor beta chains from one sample in a study of siplizumab effects on memory and regulatory T cells. Some clones are missing from TCRdb's copy, which holds only in-frame ones; the method was immunoSEQ multiplex PCR. The sample carries roughly 93,000 clones, around 94% recorded once. Sequencing input: non-Treg CD4+ T cells sorted from blood. The receptors shown here come from a human donor in good health. CDR3s include the opening cysteine and the closing phenylalanine or tryptophan. D genes are given only for firm matches. Some rows have no size entry. The others give once, few or many, or a class for an expanded clone.

J: TRBJ1-3; size: NA; D: NA; V: TRBV19; DNA: TGTGCCAGTAGACCAGGCTTCGGAAACACCATATATTTT; CDR3: CASRPGFGNTIYF
J: TRBJ1-2; size: NA; D: NA; V: TRBV28; DNA: TGTGCCAGCTCCCCGGGGCCGCTCTATGGCTACACCTTC; CDR3: CASSPGPLYGYTF
J: TRBJ1-1; size: NA; D: NA; V: TRBV14; DNA: TGTGCCAGCAGCCAACAGTCCTACACTGAAGCTTTCTTT; CDR3: CASSQQSYTEAFF
J: TRBJ1-2; size: NA; D: NA; V: TRBV14; DNA: TGTGCCAGCAGCCAATTATTCGTCGGTGGGGGCTACACCTTC; CDR3: CASSQLFVGGGYTF
J: TRBJ1-4; size: NA; D: NA; V: TRBV6-1; DNA: TGTGCCAGCAGTGATTGGGGGCGCATAACTAATGAAAAACTGTTTTTT; CDR3: CASSDWGRITNEKLFF
J: TRBJ2-2; size: NA; D: TRBD1; V: TRBV23-1; DNA: TGCGCCAGCACGACAGGGCCTACCGGGGAGCTGTTTTTT; CDR3: CASTTGPTGELFF
J: TRBJ2-7; size: NA; D: NA; V: TRBV6-5; DNA: TGTGCCAGCAGTAAACAGGAGGGGACTTACGAGCAGTACTTC; CDR3: CASSKQEGTYEQYF
J: TRBJ1-2; size: once; D: TRBD1; V: TRBV5-1; DNA: TGCGCCAGCAGCCCCCTTGGGGCGGGCCTGGACAGGGTAGCTAACTATGGCTACACCTTC; CDR3: CASSPLGAGLDRVANYGYTF
J: TRBJ2-5; size: NA; D: TRBD2; V: TRBV7-6; DNA: TGTGCCAGCAGGCGAGCGGGAGGGCCGCAAGGGACCCAGTACTTC; CDR3: CASRRAGGPQGTQYF
J: TRBJ2-7; size: NA; D: NA; V: TRBV5-4; DNA: TGTGCCAGCAGCAACCTTTGGGGCCAGTTTAGTTACGAGCAGTACTTC; CDR3: CASSNLWGQFSYEQYF
J: TRBJ2-5; size: once; D: NA; V: TRBV5-1; DNA: TGCGCCAGCAGCTTGTTCGGAACCAAAGAGACCCAGTACTTC; CDR3: CASSLFGTKETQYF
J: TRBJ1-2; size: NA; D: TRBD1; V: TRBV2; DNA: TGTGCCAACACTGGACAGGGGCTCGGTGGCTACACCTTC; CDR3: CANTGQGLGGYTF
J: TRBJ2-1; size: NA; D: TRBD1; V: TRBV11-2; DNA: TGTGCCAGCAGCCCTACCACAGGGGCAACCTACAATGAGCAGTTCTTC; CDR3: CASSPTTGATYNEQFF
J: TRBJ2-1; size: NA; D: NA; V: TRBV2; DNA: TGTGCCAGCAGCCCAGCTGGGTCTAGTCGGTACAATGAGCAGTTCTTC; CDR3: CASSPAGSSRYNEQFF
J: TRBJ2-1; size: NA; D: TRBD2; V: TRBV13; DNA: TGTGCCAGCAGCTCTAGCGGGAGGGCCAGCTCCTACAATGAGCAGTTCTTC; CDR3: CASSSSGRASSYNEQFF
J: TRBJ2-7; size: NA; D: NA; V: TRBV21-1; DNA: TGTGCCAGCAGCAGGGATAACAGGTTCTCCTACGAGCAGTACTTC; CDR3: CASSRDNRFSYEQYF
J: TRBJ2-7; size: once; D: TRBD1; V: TRBV6-6; DNA: TGTGCCAGCAGTTCGGACAGGAGCTCCTACGAGCAGTACTTC; CDR3: CASSSDRSSYEQYF
J: TRBJ2-3; size: NA; D: NA; V: TRBV5-1; DNA: TGCGCCAGCAGGTGGACAGATACGCAGTATTTT; CDR3: CASRWTDTQYF
J: TRBJ1-4; size: NA; D: NA; V: TRBV6-1; DNA: TGTGCCAGCATTCTGGGACCTACCTACCGAACGTTTTTT; CDR3: CASILGPTYRTFF
J: TRBJ1-6; size: NA; D: TRBD1; V: TRBV28; DNA: TGTGCCAGCAGACCGGGACAGTTCTATTCACCCCTCCACTTT; CDR3: CASRPGQFYSPLHF
J: TRBJ2-7; size: NA; D: NA; V: TRBV7-8; DNA: TGTGCCAGCAGCGCGGGACAGCGCTACTACGAGCAGTACTTC; CDR3: CASSAGQRYYEQYF
J: TRBJ2-3; size: NA; D: TRBD2; V: TRBV27; DNA: TGTGCCAGCAGTACGCTCCGGACTAGCGGGCCCACAGATACGCAGTATTTT; CDR3: CASSTLRTSGPTDTQYF
J: TRBJ1-1; size: NA; D: TRBD1; V: TRBV6-6; DNA: TGTGCCAGCAGCCCTACAGGGGGCACTGAAGCTTTCTTT; CDR3: CASSPTGGTEAFF
J: TRBJ2-2; size: NA; D: TRBD2; V: TRBV2; DNA: TGTGCCAGCAGTGTAACTAGCGGGAACACCGGGGAGCTGTTTTTT; CDR3: CASSVTSGNTGELFF
J: TRBJ1-5; size: NA; D: NA; V: TRBV6-1; DNA: TGTGCCAGCAGCGCCCGACAGACTGATCAGCCCCAGCATTTT; CDR3: CASSARQTDQPQHF
J: TRBJ2-1; size: once; D: NA; V: TRBV2; DNA: TGTGCCAGCAGTGTCTCTGGGATCACCTACAATGAGCAGTTCTTC; CDR3: CASSVSGITYNEQFF
J: TRBJ2-6; size: NA; D: NA; V: TRBV7-6; DNA: TGTGCCAGCAGCCCGGGACTGTTACCCTCTGGGGCCAACGTCCTGACTTTC; CDR3: CASSPGLLPSGANVLTF
J: TRBJ2-7; size: NA; D: TRBD1; V: TRBV19; DNA: TGTGCCAGTAGTCCCCAGGGGGACGAGCAGTACTTC; CDR3: CASSPQGDEQYF
J: TRBJ1-5; size: NA; D: NA; V: TRBV28; DNA: TGTGCCAGCAGTTTCAATTGGATTAGCAATCAGCCCCAGCATTTT; CDR3: CASSFNWISNQPQHF
J: TRBJ2-5; size: NA; D: NA; V: TRBV28; DNA: TGTGCCAGCTTCGGTCGGGGGGCCGTGACCCAGTACTTC; CDR3: CASFGRGAVTQYF
J: TRBJ1-1; size: NA; D: TRBD1; V: TRBV7-2; DNA: TGTGCCAGCAGCTTAGGGGACAGGGGGCGCCGGGCTGAAGCTTTCTTT; CDR3: CASSLGDRGRRAEAFF
J: TRBJ2-1; size: NA; D: TRBD2; V: TRBV19; DNA: TGTGCCAGTAGTGGGGGGACTAGCGGGAGTTACAATGAGCAGTTCTTC; CDR3: CASSGGTSGSYNEQFF
J: TRBJ2-3; size: once; D: NA; V: TRBV9; DNA: TGTGCCAGCAGCTCGAGCGGGACACCGGATACGCAGTATTTT; CDR3: CASSSSGTPDTQYF
J: TRBJ2-3; size: NA; D: NA; V: TRBV7-9; DNA: TGTGCCAGCAGCATACAGGCCCAGGGGGATACGCAGTATTTT; CDR3: CASSIQAQGDTQYF
J: TRBJ1-1; size: NA; D: NA; V: TRBV29-1; DNA: TGCAGCGTTGGTGACGGGGGAGCTGAAGCTTTCTTT; CDR3: CSVGDGGAEAFF